These 15 T cell receptor beta chains originate from one sample sequenced in a study of T cell repertoires in cytomegalovirus infection. Via MiXCR, TCRdb re-called the reads, giving one row per CDR3 protein. The table includes 450,000 to 550,000 distinct CDR3 sequences, approximately 15% detected once. Sequencing was performed on CD8+ T cells from PBMCs. All receptors derive from a human donor in good health (CMV status not recorded). Some clones in this sample may be carry-over from other donors' samples.

This clonotype has a count of ten or more. This rearrangement joins TRBV6-1 to TRBJ1-2; 9 bases line up with TRBD1. This CDR3 is 15 amino acids long. The J segment lost 0 bases and the V segment lost 1 base, leaving 0 bases of the junction unmatched. Germline CDR1 reads MNHNS; CDR2 reads SASEGT. In DNA, the CDR3 is TGTGCCAGCAGTGAAGGGACAGGGGCTAACTATGGCTACACCTTC. This codes for CASSEGTGANYGYTF.

This clonotype has a count of ten or more. The rearrangement links TRBV12-5 to TRBJ2-7, with a weak D call TRBD1 (6 bases). V was trimmed by 4 bases and J by 3 bases, leaving 13 bases between them. The CDR3 length is 14 residues. CDR1 is LGHNT and CDR2 is FRNRAP in the germline V gene. The CDR3 reads CASGSDRNLYEQYF. The CDR3 DNA reads as TGTGCTAGTGGTTCGGACAGAAATCTCTACGAGCAGTACTTC.

The chain joins TRBV15 to TRBJ2-5; TRBD1 or TRBD2 may be the D gene (6 bases each). Trimming left V 4 bases short and J 4 bases short, with 25 bases between. Germline CDR1 reads LNHNV; CDR2 reads YYDKDF (reference sequence). CDR3 size: 18 residues. CDR3 in amino acids: CATSNGGRGLEIGETQYF. DNA for the CDR3: TGTGCCACCAGCAACGGGGGCAGGGGCCTCGAAATAGGAGAGACCCAGTACTTC.

V is TRBV5-5 and J is TRBJ2-1; TRBD2 agrees at 7 bases. This CDR3 contains 13 residues. Germline V lookup: CDR1 SGHKS, CDR2 YYEKEE (reference sequence). V was pared by 0 bases and J by 12 bases, with 6 bases of the junction left unmatched. For the CDR3, the DNA is TGTGCCAGCAGCTTGGCCGGGGAGCGGGGGCAGTTCTTC. Translation: CASSLAGERGQFF.

V usage is TRBV24-1 and J usage is TRBJ1-4; 7 bases agree with TRBD1. Losses at the gene ends were 11 bases for V and 0 bases for J; bases not matched to a gene: 14. Germline CDR1 KGHDR, CDR2 SFDVKD. There are 17 residues in the CDR3. CDR3 sequence reads: CASWDSKKGTTNEKLFF. For the CDR3, the DNA is TGTGCCAGCTGGGACAGCAAAAAAGGGACAACTAATGAAAAACTGTTTTTT.

This clonotype was seen only a few times. This chain joins TRBV4-1 and TRBJ2-2, with 8 bases identical to TRBD2. With V trimmed by 0 bases and J by 5 bases, 5 bases remained unmatched. The CDR3 sequence is 16 residues long. CDR1 is MGHRA, CDR2 YSYEKL, per germline. The CDR3 reads CASSQDGIAGTGELFF. Here the CDR3 DNA reads TGCGCCAGCAGCCAAGATGGGATAGCGGGGACCGGGGAGCTGTTTTTT.

This clonotype was counted at least ten times. This chain joins TRBV7-3 and TRBJ2-1; 10 nucleotides agree with TRBD2. This CDR3 is 15 amino acids long. V was clipped by 5 bases and J by 10 bases; unmatched bases: 11. Germline CDR1 and CDR2: SGHTA and FQGTGA. DNA of the CDR3: TGTGCCAGCAGCATTAGCGGGAGGCCAGAAGAGGAGCAGTTCTTC. Translation: CASSISGRPEEEQFF.

This clonotype showed up many times. V is TRBV10-3 and J is TRBJ2-7, with no clear D. The CDR3 is made up of 11 amino acids. Trimming shortened V by 2 bases and J by 4 bases, and 3 bases separated the two germline ends. Germline CDR1 and CDR2: ENHRY and SYGVKD. The chain's CDR3 is CAISEAYEQYF. The CDR3 coding sequence is TGTGCCATCAGTGAGGCGTACGAGCAGTACTTC.

The table lists this clonotype with a few counts. V is TRBV7-9 and J is TRBJ2-5; 8 bases align to TRBD2. CDR1 SEHNR and CDR2 FQNEAQ come from the germline V gene (reference sequence). V shed 5 bases, J shed 6 bases, and the junction held 11 bases outside the gene matches. The CDR3 runs 15 residues. The CDR3 region is CASSAPGGGVKTQYF. The DNA of the CDR3 is TGTGCCAGCAGCGCCCCGGGGGGGGGTGTAAAGACCCAGTACTTC.

Comments on this clonotype: This may arise from a read error, as a much more abundant clone is one base away. The rearrangement uses TRBV6-1 and TRBJ2-3; 12 bases match TRBD2. The CDR3 contains 20 residues. Looked up from germline, CDR1 is MNHNS and CDR2 is SASEGT. This CDR3 is CASSERASGGAVVLTDMQYF. CDR3 DNA sequence: TGTGCCAGCAGTGAACGGGCTAGCGGGGGGGCCGTTGTACTAACAGATATGCAGTATTTT.

This clonotype showed up just a few times. CDR3 DNA: TGTGCCAGTAGTCCAAGGGGCAGGAATGAAAAACTGTTTTTT. Its protein product is CASSPRGRNEKLFF. The V and J genes are TRBV19 and TRBJ1-4, with D perhaps TRBD1 (5 bases). The germline gives CDR1 LNHDA, CDR2 SQIVND (reference sequence). V gave up 5 bases and J gave up 5 bases, with 12 bases separating them. The CDR3 covers 14 residues.

CDR3 nucleotide sequence: TGTGCCAGCAGCGACACCACTCACCGGGACTCACAAGAGACCCAGTACTTC. Translation: CASSDTTHRDSQETQYF. This chain connects TRBV9 to TRBJ2-5; possible D gene TRBD2, 6 bases. Germline CDR1 SGDLS, CDR2 YYNGEE. Trimming cost V 3 bases and J 2 bases, with 20 bases left between them. This CDR3 spans 17 amino acids.

This clonotype was observed many times. The rearrangement links TRBV27 to TRBJ2-1; no clear D. V lost 3 bases and J 3 bases, leaving 9 bases between the germline ends. Germline lookup yields CDR1 MNHEY and CDR2 SMNVEV (reference sequence). CDR3 size: 14 residues. Here the CDR3 reads CASSLADHYNEQFF. CDR3 nucleotides: TGTGCCAGCAGTTTGGCAGATCACTACAATGAGCAGTTCTTC.

The rearrangement joins TRBV5-5 to TRBJ2-4; D is undetermined. The germline V gene encodes CDR1 SGHKS and CDR2 YYEKEE (reference sequence). The CDR3 runs to 16 residues. The V gene lost 4 bases and the J gene lost 8 bases, with 22 bases spanning the gap. This CDR3 is CASSQSQSLSYDIQYF. The CDR3 DNA follows: TGTGCCAGCAGCCAGAGTCAGAGTTTGTCCTACGACATTCAGTACTTC.

This clonotype was counted between two and nine times. V is TRBV10-2 and J is TRBJ1-2; 7 bases map to TRBD1. In germline, CDR1 is WSHSY, CDR2 SAAADI. J was trimmed by 0 bases and V by 4 bases; bases with no gene match: 17. There are 19 residues in the CDR3. CDR3 in amino acids: CASSGLGQEAHQANYGYTF. CDR3 nucleotide sequence: TGCGCCAGCAGTGGCCTTGGACAGGAAGCACACCAAGCTAACTATGGCTACACCTTC.